The 22 T cell receptor beta chains listed next were all sequenced from one sample in a study of cytomegalovirus exposure and HLA in healthy donors. The PCR had 60 Vbeta and 13 Jbeta primers. Profiling relied on immunoSEQ multiplex PCR, and the TCRdb table lists in-frame clones only, not all of them. The table lists 85,000 to 130,000 clones, about 68% of them singletons. Sequencing was done on a sample of PBMCs. The receptor source for this set is a male donor in good health and CMV-seropositive.

The gene calls are TRBV6-1 and TRBJ1-1, with a possible D match to TRBD1 (6 bases). Trimming removed 7 bases from V and 1 base from J, with 16 bases in between. Per the germline V gene, CDR1 is MNHNS and CDR2 is SASEGT. The CDR3 loop spans 15 amino acids. CDR3: CASNTRDRQNTEAFF. The CDR3 bases are TGTGCCAGCAACACGCGTGACAGGCAGAACACTGAAGCTTTCTTT.

The chain is built from TRBV7-9 and TRBJ2-5, with 7 nucleotides matching TRBD1. V was clipped by 1 base and J by 6 bases; unmatched bases: 5. Germline lookup yields CDR1 SEHNR and CDR2 FQNEAQ (reference sequence). CDR3 length equals 14 residues. CDR3 nucleotide sequence: TGTGCCAGCAGCTTAGGCACAGGGGCACAGACCCAGTACTTC. Translating gives CASSLGTGAQTQYF.

This clone has more than one count but fewer than ten. The V call is TRBV7-2, the J call TRBJ1-1; 7 nucleotides align to TRBD1. The V gene end was trimmed by 5 bases and the J gene end by 2 bases; junction bases not matched to a gene: 2. Per germline, CDR1 SGHTA and CDR2 FQGNSA. There are 13 residues in the CDR3. The CDR3 region is CASSRQGNTEAFF. As DNA, the CDR3 is TGTGCCAGCAGCCGACAGGGCAACACTGAAGCTTTCTTT.

The chain links TRBV2 to TRBJ1-3; TRBD1 agrees at 7 bases. With 8 bases clipped from V and 2 bases from J, the junction kept 3 bases outside the gene matches. Germline CDR1 and CDR2: SNHLY and FYNNEI. The CDR3 has 13 residues. CDR3 amino acids: CASLRGPGNTIYF. DNA for the CDR3: TGTGCCAGCCTAAGGGGGCCTGGAAACACCATATATTTT.

The chain carries TRBV4-2 and TRBJ1-5; 10 bases line up with TRBD1. CDR3 length equals 19 residues. Germline V gene lookup returns CDR1 LGHNA and CDR2 YNFKEQ. After removal of 1 base from V and 0 bases from J, the junction contained 9 bases not matched to a gene. Here the CDR3 DNA reads TGTGCCAGCAGCCAAGTAAGGGACAGGGGTGGATATAGCAATCAGCCCCAGCATTTT. It codes for CASSQVRDRGGYSNQPQHF.

The chain joins TRBV4-2 to TRBJ2-5; 15 nucleotides align to TRBD2. The CDR3 spans 17 residues. In germline, CDR1 is LGHNA, CDR2 YNFKEQ. J lost 3 bases, V lost 1 base, and 3 bases had no gene match. This chain's CDR3 is CASSQGTSGGAKETQYF. CDR3 DNA sequence: TGTGCCAGCAGCCAAGGGACTAGCGGGGGGGCCAAAGAGACCCAGTACTTC.

This clone was counted a few times. The gene calls are TRBV7-2 and TRBJ2-1; TRBD2 agrees at 8 bases. After removal of 1 base from V and 5 bases from J, the junction contained 1 base not matched to a gene. Germline CDR1 reads SGHTA; CDR2 reads FQGNSA. This CDR3 is built from 14 residues. CDR3 protein: CASSLVGGDNEQFF. CDR3 sequence (DNA): TGTGCCAGCAGCTTAGTCGGGGGGGACAATGAGCAGTTCTTC.

The V call is TRBV5-1, the J call TRBJ2-5, with D maybe TRBD2 (6 bases). The DNA end favors TRBJ2-7, so the J call may be wrong. The CDR3 covers 14 residues. Germline lookup yields CDR1 SGHRS and CDR2 YFSETQ. The CDR3 reads CASSPWGTSYEQYF. As DNA, the CDR3 is TGCGCCAGCAGCCCATGGGGGACTTCTTACGAGCAGTACTTC.

V is TRBV9 and J is TRBJ2-1; 12 bases are shared with TRBD2. Germline CDR1 is SGDLS and CDR2 is YYNGEE. V dropped 5 bases and J dropped 3; count of bases not matched to a gene: 3. This CDR3 is 15 amino acids long. The CDR3 coding sequence is TGTGCCAGCAGTCAGACTAGCGGGGGCTACAATGAGCAGTTCTTC. Protein product: CASSQTSGGYNEQFF.

CDR3 in amino acids: CASSQGQVVNTEAFF. The CDR3 DNA is TGTGCCAGCAGCCAGGGACAGGTTGTGAACACTGAAGCTTTCTTT. The chain couples TRBV28 to TRBJ1-1, with 8 bases lining up with TRBD1. Trimming took 6 bases from V and 0 from J; bases not matched to a gene: 6. The CDR3 runs 15 residues. Per the germline V gene, CDR1 is MDHEN and CDR2 is SYDVKM.

The gene calls are TRBV29-1 and TRBJ2-1, with TRBD1 matching 10 bases. The CDR3 extends over 14 amino acids. Trimming cost V 7 bases and J 7 bases; bases outside gene matches: 10. Germline CDR1 and CDR2: SQVTM and ANQGSEA. Written as DNA, the CDR3 is TGCAGCGCAGGCCGGGACAGGGGAGGGAATGAGCAGTTCTTC. Protein product: CSAGRDRGGNEQFF.

The chain joins TRBV28 to TRBJ1-1; D call uncertain. Trimming cost V 11 bases and J 1 base, with 14 bases left between them. This CDR3 has 13 amino acids. CDR1 is MDHEN and CDR2 is SYDVKM in the germline V gene. CDR3 region: CACRSSPNTEAFF. In DNA, the CDR3 is TGTGCCTGCCGATCGAGCCCGAACACTGAAGCTTTCTTT.

The chain employs TRBV30 and TRBJ2-1; 8 positions agree with TRBD2. V was clipped by 0 bases and J by 4 bases; unmatched bases: 5. The CDR3 extends over 15 amino acids. CDR1 and CDR2 from the germline V gene are GTSNPN and SVGIG (reference sequence). The CDR3 region is CAWSVLAGGYNEQFF. CDR3 DNA: TGTGCCTGGAGTGTACTTGCGGGGGGTTACAATGAGCAGTTCTTC.

The chain combines TRBV10-2 with TRBJ2-4; perhaps TRBD2 as D (5 bases). The CDR3 totals 14 residues. Germline V gene data show CDR1 as WSHSY and CDR2 as SAAADI. V was shortened by 2 bases and J by 10 bases, with 15 bases between the two germline ends. The CDR3 loop reads CASSETAGTGIQYF. The CDR3 nucleotides are TGCGCCAGCAGTGAGACGGCCGGAACGGGGATTCAGTACTTC.

V gene TRBV5-1 combines with J gene TRBJ2-5; D uncertain. The CDR3 has 15 amino acids. V lost 3 bases to trimming and J lost 0 bases, with 12 bases between them. The germline V gene encodes CDR1 SGHRS and CDR2 YFSETQ. CDR3 loop: CASSYLTGNQETQYF. CDR3 sequence (DNA): TGCGCCAGCAGCTACCTGACGGGTAACCAAGAGACCCAGTACTTC.

This clone occurred once. The gene calls are TRBV5-1 and TRBJ2-5; TRBD2 matches at 12 bases. V shed 3 bases and J 4 bases; nucleotides not matched to a gene: 10. This CDR3 region has 17 residues. Germline V gives CDR1 SGHRS, CDR2 YFSETQ. The CDR3 sequence: CASSSTRTSGVGETQYF. The CDR3 DNA follows: TGCGCCAGCAGCTCTACCCGGACTAGCGGGGTAGGAGAGACCCAGTACTTC.

Written as DNA, the CDR3 is TGTGCCAGCTCACTAGGGACTGAGAGCTCCTACGAGCAGTACTTC. It is translated as CASSLGTESSYEQYF. This chain uses TRBV18 with TRBJ2-7, with TRBD2 as a possible D gene (6 bases). The CDR3 totals 15 residues. V shed 4 bases and J shed 0 bases, with 13 bases lying between them. CDR1 is KGHSH, CDR2 LQKENI, per germline. Supplemented by reference TRBV18 and TRBJ2-7, the full variable domain reads NAGVMQNPRHLVRRRGQEARLRCSPMKGHSHVYWYRQLPEEGLKFMVYLQKENIIDESGMPKERFSAEFPKEGPSILRIQQVVRGDSAAYFCASSLGTESSYEQYFGPGTRLTVT.

This clone has a handful of counts. The gene calls are TRBV6-4 and TRBJ2-4; 8 nucleotides line up with TRBD2. V gave up 8 bases and J gave up 10 bases; unmatched junction bases: 13. This CDR3 is built from 14 residues. Germline CDR1 MRHNA, CDR2 SNTAGT. CDR3 residues: CASGKTGTSEIQYF. The CDR3 DNA reads TGTGCCAGCGGGAAAACCGGGACTAGTGAAATTCAGTACTTC.

There are a few counts of this clone. This chain connects TRBV18 to TRBJ2-2; possible D gene TRBD2, 6 bases. The CDR3 has 16 residues. V lost 3 bases and J 3 bases, leaving 14 bases between the germline ends. The germline V gene encodes CDR1 KGHSH and CDR2 LQKENI. CDR3 region: CASSPTTGGYTGELFF. The CDR3 nucleotides are TGTGCCAGCTCACCGACCACCGGGGGATACACCGGGGAGCTGTTTTTT.

CDR3 sequence reads: CASSLDRGYSPLHF. As DNA, the CDR3 is TGCGCCAGCAGCTTGGACAGGGGTTATTCACCCCTCCACTTT. The chain is built from TRBV5-1 and TRBJ1-6; the match to TRBD1 covers 7 bases. CDR3 size: 14 residues. Germline trimming cut 0 bases from V and 8 bases from J; bases unmatched to any gene: 2. Germline V lookup: CDR1 SGHRS, CDR2 YFSETQ.

The chain employs TRBV4-3 and TRBJ2-3, with 7 nucleotides matching TRBD2. The CDR3 totals 17 residues. Germline V gene lookup returns CDR1 LGHNA and CDR2 YSLEER. Unmatched junction bases numbered 12, after V lost 0 bases and J lost 6 bases. The CDR3 nucleotides read TGCGCCAGCAGCCAAGATCTGGCTAGCGGCCAATCGGATACGCAGTATTTT. Protein sequence: CASSQDLASGQSDTQYF.

The chain recombines TRBV18 with TRBJ2-5; unclear D gene. V was trimmed by 6 bases and J by 2 bases, leaving 10 bases between them. This CDR3 is built from 13 residues. Germline V lookup: CDR1 KGHSH, CDR2 LQKENI. This CDR3 reads CASSPVPQETQYF. In DNA, the CDR3 is TGTGCCAGCTCTCCCGTCCCTCAAGAGACCCAGTACTTC.